This entry is about one T cell receptor (beta chain). Germline lookup yields CDR1 LNHDA and CDR2 SQIVND (reference sequence). The CDR3 contains 18 residues. The germline V and J ends were trimmed by 1 base and 1 base, with 19 bases remaining between them. The source of the sample is a study of blood T cell repertoires in COVID-19. Study at large: COVID-19 samples collected from the United States, Italy and Spain covered acute and convalescent phases.

Clones were sequenced by immunoSEQ multiplex PCR, and TCRdb holds only the in-frame ones, with some missing. The sample lists about 85,000 clones, approximately 89% occurring once. The TCR originated in a human donor with active COVID-19. The donor label of this sample is uncertain. This rearrangement joins TRBV19 to TRBJ1-2; tentatively, D is TRBD1 (5 bases). The sample comprised peripheral blood. CDR3 amino acids: CASSIGFAGLDLNYGYTF. CDR3 nucleotide sequence: TGTGCCAGTAGTATAGGATTTGCAGGGCTCGACCTTAACTATGGCTACACCTTC.